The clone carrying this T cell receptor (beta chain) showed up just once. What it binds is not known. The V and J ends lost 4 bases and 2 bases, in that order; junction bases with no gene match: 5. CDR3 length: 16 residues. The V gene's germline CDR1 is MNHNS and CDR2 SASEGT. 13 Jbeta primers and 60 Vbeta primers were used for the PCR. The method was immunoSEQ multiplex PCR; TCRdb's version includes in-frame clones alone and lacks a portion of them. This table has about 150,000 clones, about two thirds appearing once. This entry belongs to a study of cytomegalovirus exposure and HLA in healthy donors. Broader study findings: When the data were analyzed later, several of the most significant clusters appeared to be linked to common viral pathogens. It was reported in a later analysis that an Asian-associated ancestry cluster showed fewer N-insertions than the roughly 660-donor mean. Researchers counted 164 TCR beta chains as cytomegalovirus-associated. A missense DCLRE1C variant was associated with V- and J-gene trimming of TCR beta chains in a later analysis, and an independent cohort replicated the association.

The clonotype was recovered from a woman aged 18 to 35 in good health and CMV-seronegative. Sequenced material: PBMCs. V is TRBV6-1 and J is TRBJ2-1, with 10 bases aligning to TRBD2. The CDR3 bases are TGTGCCAGCAGTGGGCCAAGCGGGAGGGCCTACAATGAGCAGTTCTTC. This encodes CASSGPSGRAYNEQFF.